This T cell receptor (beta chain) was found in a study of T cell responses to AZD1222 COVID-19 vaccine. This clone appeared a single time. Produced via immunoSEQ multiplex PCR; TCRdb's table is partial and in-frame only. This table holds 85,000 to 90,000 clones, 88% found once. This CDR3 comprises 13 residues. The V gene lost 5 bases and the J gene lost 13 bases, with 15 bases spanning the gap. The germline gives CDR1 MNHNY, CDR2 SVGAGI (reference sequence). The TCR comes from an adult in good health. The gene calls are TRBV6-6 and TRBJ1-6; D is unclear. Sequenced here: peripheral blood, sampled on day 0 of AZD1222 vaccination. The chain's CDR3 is CASSLLWEAPLHF. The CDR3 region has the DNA TGTGCCAGCAGTCTACTGTGGGAGGCCCCCCTCCACTTT.